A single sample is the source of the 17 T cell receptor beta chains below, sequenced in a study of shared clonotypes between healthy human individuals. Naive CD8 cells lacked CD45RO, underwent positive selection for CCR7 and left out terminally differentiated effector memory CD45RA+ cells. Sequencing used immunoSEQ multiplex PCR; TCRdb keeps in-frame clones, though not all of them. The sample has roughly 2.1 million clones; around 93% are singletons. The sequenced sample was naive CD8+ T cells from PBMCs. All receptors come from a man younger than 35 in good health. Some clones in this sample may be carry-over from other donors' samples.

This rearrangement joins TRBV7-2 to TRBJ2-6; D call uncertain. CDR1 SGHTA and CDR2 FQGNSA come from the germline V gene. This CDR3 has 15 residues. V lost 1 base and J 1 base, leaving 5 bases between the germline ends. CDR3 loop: CASSLEESGANVLTF. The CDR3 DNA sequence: TGTGCCAGCAGCTTAGAAGAGTCTGGGGCCAACGTCCTGACTTTC.

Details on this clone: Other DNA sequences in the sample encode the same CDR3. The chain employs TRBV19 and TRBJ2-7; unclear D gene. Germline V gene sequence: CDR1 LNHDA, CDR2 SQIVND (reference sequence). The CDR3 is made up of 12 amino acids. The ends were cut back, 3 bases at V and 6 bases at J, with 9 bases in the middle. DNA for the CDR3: TGTGCCAGTAGTATCGTTGGACGCGAGCAGTACTTC. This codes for CASSIVGREQYF. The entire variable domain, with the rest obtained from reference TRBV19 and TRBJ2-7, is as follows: DGGITQSPKYLFRKEGQNVTLSCEQNLNHDAMYWYRQDPGQGLRLIYYSQIVNDFQKGDIAEGYSVSREKKESFPLTVTSAQKNPTAFYLCASSIVGREQYFGPGTRLTVT.

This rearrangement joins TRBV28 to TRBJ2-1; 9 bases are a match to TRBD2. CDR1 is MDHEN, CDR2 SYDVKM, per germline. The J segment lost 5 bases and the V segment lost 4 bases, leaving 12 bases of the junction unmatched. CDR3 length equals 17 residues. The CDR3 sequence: CASSSRPRRGGNNEQFF. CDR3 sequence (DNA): TGTGCCAGCAGTTCTCGGCCTCGGCGGGGGGGAAACAATGAGCAGTTCTTC.

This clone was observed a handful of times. This CDR3 is CASSVTGRTEAFF. In DNA, the CDR3 is TGTGCCAGCAGCGTAACCGGGAGAACTGAAGCTTTCTTT. J is TRBJ1-1 and V is TRBV9; D remains unclear. CDR3 length: 13 amino acids. Trimming shortened V by 1 base and J by 5 bases, and 9 bases separated the two germline ends. The V gene's germline CDR1 is SGDLS and CDR2 YYNGEE.

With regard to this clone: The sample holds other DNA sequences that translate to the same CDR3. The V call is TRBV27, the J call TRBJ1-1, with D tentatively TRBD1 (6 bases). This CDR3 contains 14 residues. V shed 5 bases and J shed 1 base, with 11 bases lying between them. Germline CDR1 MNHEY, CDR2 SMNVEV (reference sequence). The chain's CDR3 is CASSPGGANTEAFF. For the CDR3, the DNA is TGTGCCAGCAGTCCTGGGGGGGCGAACACTGAAGCTTTCTTT.

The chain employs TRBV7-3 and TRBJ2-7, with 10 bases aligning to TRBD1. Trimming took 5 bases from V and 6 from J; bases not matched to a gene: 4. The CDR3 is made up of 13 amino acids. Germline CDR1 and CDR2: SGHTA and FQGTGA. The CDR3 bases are TGTGCCAGCAGCCACGGGACAGGGGTCGAGCAGTACTTC. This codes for CASSHGTGVEQYF.

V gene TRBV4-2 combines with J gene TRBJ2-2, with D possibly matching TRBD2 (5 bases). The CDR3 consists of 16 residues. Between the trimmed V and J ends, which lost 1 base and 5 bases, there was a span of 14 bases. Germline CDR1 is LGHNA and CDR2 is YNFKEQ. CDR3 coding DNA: TGTGCCAGCAGCCAAGCGTACCCGACGGGAACCGGGGAGCTGTTTTTT. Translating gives CASSQAYPTGTGELFF.

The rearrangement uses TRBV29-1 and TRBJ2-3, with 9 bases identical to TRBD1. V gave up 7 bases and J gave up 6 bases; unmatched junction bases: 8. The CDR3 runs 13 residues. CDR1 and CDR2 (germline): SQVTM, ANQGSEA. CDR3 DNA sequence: TGCAGCGGGGAGGACAGGGGCAGGGATACGCAGTATTTT. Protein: CSGEDRGRDTQYF.

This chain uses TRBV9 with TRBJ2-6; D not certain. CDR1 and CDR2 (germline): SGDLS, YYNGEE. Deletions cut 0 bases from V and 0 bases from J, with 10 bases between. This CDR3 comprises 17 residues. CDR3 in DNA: TGTGCCAGCAGCGTAGGTCGTTCTAGCTCTGGGGCCAACGTCCTGACTTTC. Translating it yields CASSVGRSSSGANVLTF.

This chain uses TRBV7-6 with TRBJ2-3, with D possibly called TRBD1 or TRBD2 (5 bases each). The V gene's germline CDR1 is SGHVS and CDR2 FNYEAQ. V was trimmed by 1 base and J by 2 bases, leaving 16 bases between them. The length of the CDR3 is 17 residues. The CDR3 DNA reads TGTGCCAGCAGCTTAGGAGGGGCAAGGCAGTACACAGATACGCAGTATTTT. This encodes CASSLGGARQYTDTQYF.

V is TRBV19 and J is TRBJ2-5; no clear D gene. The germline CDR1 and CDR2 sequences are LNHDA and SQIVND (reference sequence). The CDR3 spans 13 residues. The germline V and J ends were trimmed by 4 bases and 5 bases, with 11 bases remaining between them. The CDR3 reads CASSTKVGETQYF. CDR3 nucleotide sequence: TGTGCCAGTAGTACTAAAGTTGGGGAGACCCAGTACTTC.

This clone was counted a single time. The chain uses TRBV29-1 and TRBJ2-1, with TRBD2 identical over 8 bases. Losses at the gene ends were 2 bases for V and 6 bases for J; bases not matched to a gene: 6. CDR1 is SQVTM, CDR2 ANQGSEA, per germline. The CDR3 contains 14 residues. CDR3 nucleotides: TGCAGCGTTGAAACCGCCGGGGGGGGCAATGAGCAGTTCTTC. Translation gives CSVETAGGGNEQFF.

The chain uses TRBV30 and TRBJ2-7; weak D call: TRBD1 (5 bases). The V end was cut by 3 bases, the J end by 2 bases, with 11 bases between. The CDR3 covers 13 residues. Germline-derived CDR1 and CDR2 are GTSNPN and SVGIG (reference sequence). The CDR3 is CAWRTTGTYEQYF. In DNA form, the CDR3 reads TGTGCCTGGAGAACAACAGGCACCTACGAGCAGTACTTC. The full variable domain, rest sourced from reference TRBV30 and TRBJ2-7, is SQTIHQWPATLVQPVGSPLSLECTVEGTSNPNLYWYRQAAGRGLQLLFYSVGIGQISSEVPQNLSASRPQDRQFILSSKKLLLSDSGFYLCAWRTTGTYEQYFGPGTRLTVT.

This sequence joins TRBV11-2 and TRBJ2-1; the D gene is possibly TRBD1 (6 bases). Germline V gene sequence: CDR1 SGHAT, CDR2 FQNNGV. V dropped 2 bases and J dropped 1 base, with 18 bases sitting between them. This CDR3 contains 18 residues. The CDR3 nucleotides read TGTGCCAGCAGCTTAATCCAGGGGCCCCTGGGGTCCTACAATGAGCAGTTCTTC. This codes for CASSLIQGPLGSYNEQFF.

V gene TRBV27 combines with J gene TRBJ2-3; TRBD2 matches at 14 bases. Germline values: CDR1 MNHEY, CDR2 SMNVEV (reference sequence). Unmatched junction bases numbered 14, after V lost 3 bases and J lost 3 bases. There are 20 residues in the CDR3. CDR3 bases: TGTGCCAGCAGTTTCACTTTAGACAGCTGGACTAGCGGGAGGACAGATACGCAGTATTTT. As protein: CASSFTLDSWTSGRTDTQYF.

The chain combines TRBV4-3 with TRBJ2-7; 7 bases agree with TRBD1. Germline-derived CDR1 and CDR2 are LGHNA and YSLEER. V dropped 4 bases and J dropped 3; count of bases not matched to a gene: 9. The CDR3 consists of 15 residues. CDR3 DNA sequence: TGCGCCAGCAGCCCGGACAGGCAAGCGTTCTACGAGCAGTACTTC. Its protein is CASSPDRQAFYEQYF.

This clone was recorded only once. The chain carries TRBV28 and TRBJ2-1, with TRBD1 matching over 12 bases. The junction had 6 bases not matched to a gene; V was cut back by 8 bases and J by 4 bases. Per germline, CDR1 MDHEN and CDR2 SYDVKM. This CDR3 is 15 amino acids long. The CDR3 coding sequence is TGTGCCAGCTGGGACAGGGGGCTCTCATACAATGAGCAGTTCTTC. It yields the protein CASWDRGLSYNEQFF.